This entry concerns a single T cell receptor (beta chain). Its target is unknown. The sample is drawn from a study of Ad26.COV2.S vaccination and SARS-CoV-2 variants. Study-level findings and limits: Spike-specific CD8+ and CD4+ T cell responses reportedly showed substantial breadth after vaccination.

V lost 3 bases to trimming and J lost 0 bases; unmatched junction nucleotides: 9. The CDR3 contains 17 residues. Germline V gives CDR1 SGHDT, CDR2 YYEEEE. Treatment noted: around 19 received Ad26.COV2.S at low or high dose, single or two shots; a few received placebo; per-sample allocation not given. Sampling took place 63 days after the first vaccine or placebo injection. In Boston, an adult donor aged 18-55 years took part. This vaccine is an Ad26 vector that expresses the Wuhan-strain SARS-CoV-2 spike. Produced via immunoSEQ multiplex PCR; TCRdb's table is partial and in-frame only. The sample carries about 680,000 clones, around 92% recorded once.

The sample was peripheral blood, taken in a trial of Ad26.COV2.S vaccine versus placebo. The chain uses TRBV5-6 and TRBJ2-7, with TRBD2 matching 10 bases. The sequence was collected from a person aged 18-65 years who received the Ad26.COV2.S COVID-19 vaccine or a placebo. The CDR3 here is CASSYATLAGASYEQYF. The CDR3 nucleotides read TGTGCCAGCAGCTACGCAACCCTAGCGGGGGCCTCCTACGAGCAGTACTTC.